These 10 T cell receptor beta chains originate from one sample sequenced in a study of OX40 agonist ivuxolimab in advanced cancers. Method: immunoSEQ multiplex PCR; TCRdb's copy keeps in-frame clones and lacks some. The sample has more than 75,000 clones; about 88% are singletons. The source material was CD4+ or CD8+ T cells sorted from blood, sampled in a trial of the OX40 agonist ivuxolimab. These TCRs come from an adult with an advanced solid tumor such as melanoma, head and neck, liver or kidney cancer.

This chain links TRBV10-3 with TRBJ2-4; maybe TRBD2 (5 bases). V dropped 8 bases and J dropped 0 bases, with 14 bases sitting between them. Per germline, CDR1 ENHRY and CDR2 SYGVKD. This CDR3 has 15 residues. This CDR3 is CAIRGEGLAKNIQYF. The CDR3 region has the DNA TGTGCCATCCGAGGAGAGGGCTTAGCCAAAAACATTCAGTACTTC.

The CDR3 protein is CASSQEAVNTEAFF. DNA of the CDR3: TGCGCCAGCAGCCAAGAAGCGGTGAACACTGAAGCTTTCTTT. This chain connects TRBV4-1 to TRBJ1-1; D gene unclear. The CDR3 is made up of 14 amino acids. The germline V and J ends were trimmed by 0 bases and 0 bases, with 5 bases remaining between them. CDR1 and CDR2 from the germline V gene are MGHRA and YSYEKL.

The sample holds a few counts of this clone. The V gene is TRBV6-5, the J gene TRBJ1-1; 7 nucleotides agree with TRBD1. Germline CDR1 reads MNHEY; CDR2 reads SVGAGI. The CDR3 is made up of 14 amino acids. V lost 5 bases, J lost 1 base, and 4 bases stayed unmatched. The CDR3 loop is CASSRTGGNTEAFF. CDR3 bases: TGTGCCAGCAGTAGGACAGGCGGGAACACTGAAGCTTTCTTT.

V usage is TRBV18 and J usage is TRBJ2-2; a weak D match, TRBD2 (5 bases). There are 13 residues in the CDR3. With 5 bases removed from V and 4 bases from J, the gap between germline ends came to 8 bases. Per germline, CDR1 KGHSH and CDR2 LQKENI. CDR3 nucleotides: TGTGCCAGCTCAGGCACTAGCACCGGGGAGCTGTTTTTT. Protein sequence: CASSGTSTGELFF.

Here the CDR3 DNA reads TGCAGCGGCAAGGGCTCGGGGACGGATGGCTACACCTTC. Its translation is CSGKGSGTDGYTF. This sequence joins TRBV29-1 and TRBJ1-2; perhaps TRBD1 as D (5 bases). The CDR3 loop spans 13 amino acids. The germline gives CDR1 SQVTM, CDR2 ANQGSEA. V dropped 7 bases and J dropped 6 bases, with 18 bases sitting between them.

The chain uses TRBV15 and TRBJ1-1, with a possible D match to TRBD1 (5 bases). Germline lookup yields CDR1 LNHNV and CDR2 YYDKDF (reference sequence). This CDR3 has 13 amino acids. With 5 bases removed from V and 5 bases from J, the gap between germline ends came to 12 bases. CDR3 residues: CATSQTVSTEAFF. Here the CDR3 DNA reads TGTGCCACCAGCCAGACAGTCTCGACTGAAGCTTTCTTT.

The rearrangement links TRBV5-1 to TRBJ1-2; D possibly corresponds to TRBD1 (6 bases). This CDR3 spans 13 amino acids. V lost 7 bases and J 6 bases, leaving 16 bases between the germline ends. Germline values: CDR1 SGHRS, CDR2 YFSETQ. CDR3 bases: TGCGCCAGCCGCACAGGGCTTACGGATGGCTACACCTTC. Translation: CASRTGLTDGYTF. Supplemented by reference TRBV5-1 and TRBJ1-2, the full variable domain reads KAGVTQTPRYLIKTRGQQVTLSCSPISGHRSVSWYQQTPGQGLQFLFEYFSETQRNKGNFPGRFSGRQFSNSRSEMNVSTLELGDSALYLCASRTGLTDGYTFGSGTRLTVV.

This clone was picked up a small number of times. The CDR3 sequence is CASSLMGGTDTQYF. Written as DNA, the CDR3 is TGTGCCAGCAGCTTAATGGGGGGGACAGATACGCAGTATTTT. J is TRBJ2-3 and V is TRBV11-2; the match to TRBD2 covers 7 bases. V lost 2 bases to trimming and J lost 3 bases; unmatched junction nucleotides: 2. CDR3 length: 14 residues. The germline V gene has CDR1 SGHAT and CDR2 FQNNGV.

The chain joins TRBV6-1 to TRBJ1-3; no reliable D call. Germline-derived CDR1 and CDR2 are MNHNS and SASEGT. Trimming removed 8 bases at V and 5 bases at J, with 19 bases between. This CDR3 is built from 15 residues. In nucleotides, the CDR3 is TGTGCCAGCTTTGCCTGGGAAAAGGATAGAAACACCATATATTTT. It encodes CASFAWEKDRNTIYF.

V gene TRBV5-1 combines with J gene TRBJ1-2; 10 nucleotides agree with TRBD1. This CDR3 contains 15 residues. V dropped 4 bases and J dropped 1; count of bases not matched to a gene: 4. The germline CDR1 and CDR2 sequences are SGHRS and YFSETQ. The CDR3 DNA reads as TGCGCCAGCAGCCAAGGGGACAGGGGTAACTATGGCTACACCTTC. This translates into CASSQGDRGNYGYTF.